The sequence of this TCR beta chain was determined in a study of tumor-infiltrating lymphocytes in primary liver carcinoma. With roughly 540 ng total RNA as template and a constant-region primer, TCR beta cDNA was made. A slightly modified ARM-PCR protocol with three nested multiplex PCR rounds produced these TCR beta libraries. TCRdb reprocessed the multiplex PCR reads via MiXCR and lists one record per CDR3 protein. The data show 150,000 to 200,000 distinct CDR3 sequences, with over 50% seen just once and around 74% held by the top ten. Alongside blood RNA obtained from unsorted whole blood, germline DNA was also extracted. Chronic HBV infection was present in the patients, who were treatment-naive. This clonotype was seen a handful of times. The TCR sequence derives from a man in his forties with primary liver carcinoma and hepatitis B virus infection. Sequenced: peripheral blood.

The CDR3 sequence is CASSLNHPGGLADNEQFF. CDR3 nucleotides: TGTGCCAGCAGTTTAAACCATCCAGGGGGACTAGCGGACAATGAGCAGTTCTTC. The chain carries TRBV12-3 or TRBV12-4 and TRBJ2-1; 11 bases agree with TRBD2. CDR3 length: 18 amino acids. V gave up 2 bases and J gave up 5 bases; unmatched junction bases: 11.